This T cell receptor (beta chain) stems from a study of blood T cells in healthy people across ages (dated by TCRdb to between 2014 and 2017). For the study in its entirety: In model experiments, template switching captured roughly one uniquely barcoded TCR beta cDNA molecule for every two T cells. Using the same blood draw, the study looked at two additional independent replicas of 1 million unique cDNA reads for two donors, one aged 18 to 29 and the other aged 80 or older. To avoid experimental bias, donors of different ages were spread randomly across the sequencing lanes. Donors were grouped into four age groups: young (average approximately 15 years), middle-aged (around 39), aged (about 60) and long-lived (around 82). To track age-related changes in TCR beta repertoire diversity, the study relied on deep sequencing normalized with unique cDNA molecular identifiers.

Donors were about 36 systemically healthy Caucasian individuals from Russia aged 6 to 90 years. Each donor gave 8.5 to 10 milliliters of peripheral blood, collected into EDTA-treated Vacutainer tubes. Ficoll-Paque density-gradient centrifugation was used to isolate PBMCs, with at least 6.5 million per sample. Trizol reagent was used to extract total RNA from the PBMCs, yielding at least 6 micrograms per sample. The percentages of naive CD45RAhigh/CD27high T cells were determined by flow cytometry on a PBMC aliquot from every donor. Library preparation used 5' RACE. A second roughly 6 to 12 cycle PCR used a sample-barcoded 5' primer and a J-beta primer mix. A unique molecular identifier was introduced onto each TCR beta cDNA molecule by a template-switch 5' adaptor carrying 12 random nucleotides. Each sample yielded at least 2.5 million CDR3-containing paired-end reads. The Mint cDNA synthesis kit, primed by a TRBC-specific oligonucleotide, was used to synthesize first-strand cDNA from all RNA. Following uracil-DNA glycosylase treatment, a first 18-cycle PCR with universal primers M1SS and BC2_uni_R was performed on all cDNA. Processing in the source paper ran as follows. For normalization, 1 million high-quality reads, each with a distinct molecular identifier, were randomly selected from each sample. Reads sharing molecular identifiers were discarded rather than binned into consensus sequences. CDR3 identification, clonotype clustering and error correction used MiTCR with a Q25 quality threshold and the strictest error-elimination algorithm. A nonparametric unseen species model with Euler transformation was used to estimate a lower bound on total TCR beta diversity. Using fastp at Q25 and MiXCR, TCRdb reprocessed the public reads and kept productive beta chains. Here each entry gathers all rows of one CDR3 protein and keeps the most common genes and DNA. These V and J calls rely on TCRdb rather than the paper's analysis. This sample comprises around 1,900,000 distinct CDR3 sequences, roughly two fifths of them detected only once. The top ten constitute 23% of the sample.

This clonotype has only a few counts. Its antigen specificity is not known. The germline gene is not matched at one end of the junction; a read error may be the cause. The CDR3 goes from the cysteine to the phenylalanine over 16 residues. The DNA shown is the 48-base CDR3, in frame from base 1. According to the germline V gene, CDR1 reads SQVTM and CDR2 reads ANQGSEA. Study-wide findings and limitations: Because donor CMV infection status was unknown, age-related changes in expanded clonotypes were potentially confounded. A strong correlation was found between observed TCR beta diversity and the percentage of naive T cells measured by flow cytometry. Compared with the aged group, the long-lived group had more naive CD4+ T cells, fewer expanded clones and increased TCR diversity, suggesting age selection. Estimates of total diversity based on one million sequenced T cells were regarded as lower bounds and as underestimates. Because profiling used bulk unsorted PBMCs, naive and antigen-experienced compartments could not be compared conclusively. As age increased, observed TCR beta diversity per million T cells dropped in a roughly linear way, and a significant reduction was already evident by age about 40.

The clonotype was recovered from a human donor in good health. The sample taken for sequencing was blood. Recombination linked TRBV29-1 to TRBJ2-3, and 11 junction bases match TRBD2. The CDR3 protein is CSVEVLAGGRIDTQYF. The nucleotides read TGCAGCGTCGAAGTATTAGCGGGGGGGCGAATAGATACGCAGTATTTT.